This T cell receptor (beta chain) emerged from a study of OX40 agonist ivuxolimab in advanced cancers. Study at large: Melanoma, hepatocellular carcinoma, head and neck or renal cell cancer occurred in dose-escalation patients. The mean age was roughly 60 years, ranging from roughly 23 to 79, with around four fifths of participants male.

The protocol was immunoSEQ multiplex PCR, while the TCRdb copy is restricted to in-frame clones and leaves out a portion. In the table there are 55,000 to 70,000 clones, 85% to 90% of which are singletons. Enrollment shut out patients with autoimmune disease history or systemic immunosuppression. The CDR3 totals 14 residues. The V gene end was trimmed by 4 bases and the J gene end by 4 bases; junction bases not matched to a gene: 7. Looked up from germline, CDR1 is SGHRS and CDR2 is YFSETQ. Sequenced material: CD4+ or CD8+ T cells sorted from blood, taken in a trial of the OX40 agonist ivuxolimab. This TCR was sampled from an adult with an advanced solid tumor such as melanoma, head and neck, liver or kidney cancer. This sequence joins TRBV5-1 and TRBJ2-5, with 7 bases matching TRBD2. The CDR3 reads CASSPGGGAETQYF. In DNA, the CDR3 is TGCGCCAGCAGCCCGGGGGGAGGGGCAGAGACCCAGTACTTC.